Here is one T cell receptor (beta chain) with its context. This clone occurred once. It has no known antigen specificity. There are no base qualities to consult, and no much larger clone falls within one base. The record originates from a study of T cell changes during pregnancy in multiple sclerosis (dated by TCRdb to about 2019). In the study overall: Changes in the T cell repertoire over the course of pregnancy were examined in this study in women with multiple sclerosis.

After removal of 5 bases from V and 3 bases from J, the junction retains 15 bases not matched to a gene. Taken from cysteine to phenylalanine, the CDR3 has 19 residues. CDR3 DNA is the only sequence kept; it has 57 bases, read in frame from the first base. Via the germline V gene (reference sequence), CDR1 is PRHDT and CDR2 FYEKMQ. The protocol used for the library was the immunoSEQ multiplex PCR assay. Sourced from immuneACCESS, this table was stored by TCRdb with only in-frame sequences that have V and J called. A share of the clones is absent; for the studies checked, an unresolved V gene accounts for under half, and the remainder has no known explanation. A total of about 55,000 clones appear in this sample, approximately 94% of them only once. The ten largest make up 2% to 3% of the sample.

This material consisted of CD8+ T cells from peripheral blood mononuclear cells, taken after pregnancy. This TCR was recovered from a female donor with multiple sclerosis, enrolled in a pregnancy study. The chain is made from TRBV13 and TRBJ2-1, and 11 bases in between align with TRBD2. The nucleotides are TGTGCCAGCAGCCAAACGGGCGGTGCTAGCGGGAGGTACTACAATGAGCAGTTCTTC. Its protein product is CASSQTGGASGRYYNEQFF.